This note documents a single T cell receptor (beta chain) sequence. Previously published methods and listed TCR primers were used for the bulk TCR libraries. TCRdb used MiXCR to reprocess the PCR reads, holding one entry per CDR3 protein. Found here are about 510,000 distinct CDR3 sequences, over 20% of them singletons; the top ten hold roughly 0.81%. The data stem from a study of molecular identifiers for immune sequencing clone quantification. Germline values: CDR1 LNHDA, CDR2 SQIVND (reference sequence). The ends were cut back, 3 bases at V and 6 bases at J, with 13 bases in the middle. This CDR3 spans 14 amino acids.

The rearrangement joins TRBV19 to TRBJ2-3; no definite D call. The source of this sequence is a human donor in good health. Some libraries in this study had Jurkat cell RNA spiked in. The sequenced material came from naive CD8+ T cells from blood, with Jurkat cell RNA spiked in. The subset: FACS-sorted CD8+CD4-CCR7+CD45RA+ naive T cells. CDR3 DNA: TGTGCCAGTAGTATTAGTCTCCCTGGGGATACGCAGTATTTT. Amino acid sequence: CASSISLPGDTQYF.